This TCR beta chain stems from a study of T-cell reconstitution after alpha-beta-depleted transplantation in children. J was trimmed by 5 bases and V by 2 bases; bases with no gene match: 6. This CDR3 region has 15 residues. CDR1 is MDHEN and CDR2 is SYDVKM in the germline V gene. In this sample, this clonotype turned up many times. Its antigen is undetermined. Unique molecular identifiers were incorporated into the prepared TCRbeta library. TCRdb reprocessed the PCR reads with MiXCR, giving one entry per CDR3 protein. The sample carries about 440,000 distinct CDR3 sequences, 43% recorded once. Study conclusions and caveats: Counts and diversity of T cells one year after transplant came mostly from newly produced T cells. The origin of high day-60 TCRbeta diversity in some patients lay in surviving recipient T cells and thymic progenitors. Two months or so post-transplant, alpha-beta T cells reportedly derived from several hundred expanded graft clones.

The rearrangement links TRBV28 to TRBJ1-5; TRBD1 agrees at 7 bases. The source of this sequence is a girl between 2 and 10 years old with aplastic anemia, due to receive a stem cell transplant. Here the sequenced sample was PBMCs, taken before TCRalphabeta/CD19-depleted stem cell transplant. CDR3 bases: TGTGCCAGCAGTTTAGGTTGGCAGGGGGATCAGCCCCAGCATTTT. It translates to CASSLGWQGDQPQHF.